The 2 T cell receptor beta chains in this list originate from one sample, sequenced in a study of siplizumab effects on memory and regulatory T cells. The data were produced by immunoSEQ multiplex PCR, yet TCRdb's version contains in-frame clones alone and is incomplete. Altogether about 56,000 clones are present, around 98% being singletons, with the ten largest covering approximately 0.99%. The sequenced sample was naive CD8+ T cells sorted from blood. These receptors all come from a human donor in good health.

The rearrangement links TRBV5-8 to TRBJ2-7; 7 bases match TRBD2. J was trimmed by 3 bases and V by 4 bases; bases with no gene match: 4. The germline gives CDR1 SGHTS, CDR2 YDEGEE. The CDR3 is 13 residues long. CDR3 nucleotides: TGTGCCAGCAGCCTGGGCGGGGGCTACGAGCAGTACTTC. Translated: CASSLGGGYEQYF. Supplemented by reference TRBV5-8 and TRBJ2-7, the full variable domain reads EAGVTQSPTHLIKTRGQQATLRCSPISGHTSVYWYQQALGLGLQFLLWYDEGEERNRGNFPPRFSGRQFPNYSSELNVNALELEDSALYLCASSLGGGYEQYFGPGTRLTVT.

J is TRBJ2-7 and V is TRBV4-1; 10 nucleotides agree with TRBD1. Germline lookup yields CDR1 MGHRA and CDR2 YSYEKL. This CDR3 is built from 15 residues. J gave up 2 bases and V 0 bases, and 1 base lay outside the gene matches. In nucleotides, the CDR3 is TGCGCCAGCAGCCAAGAGGACAGGGGGGCCTACGAGCAGTACTTC. It yields the protein CASSQEDRGAYEQYF.